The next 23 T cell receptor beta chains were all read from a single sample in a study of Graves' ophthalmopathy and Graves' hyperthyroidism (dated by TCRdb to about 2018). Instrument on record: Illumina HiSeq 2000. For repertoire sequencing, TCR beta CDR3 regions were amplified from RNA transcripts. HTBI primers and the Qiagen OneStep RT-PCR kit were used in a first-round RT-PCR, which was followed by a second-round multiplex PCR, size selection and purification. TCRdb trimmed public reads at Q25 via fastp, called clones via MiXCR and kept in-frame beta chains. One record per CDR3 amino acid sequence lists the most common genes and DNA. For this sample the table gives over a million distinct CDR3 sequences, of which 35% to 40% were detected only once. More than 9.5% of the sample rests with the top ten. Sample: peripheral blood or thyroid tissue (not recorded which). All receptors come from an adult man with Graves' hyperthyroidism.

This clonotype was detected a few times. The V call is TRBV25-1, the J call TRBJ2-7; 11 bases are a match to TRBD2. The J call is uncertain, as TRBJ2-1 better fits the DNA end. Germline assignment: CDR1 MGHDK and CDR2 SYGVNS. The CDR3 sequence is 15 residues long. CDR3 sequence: CASSHSGRAANEQFF. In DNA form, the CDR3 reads TGTGCCAGCAGTCATAGCGGGAGGGCCGCCAATGAGCAGTTCTTC.

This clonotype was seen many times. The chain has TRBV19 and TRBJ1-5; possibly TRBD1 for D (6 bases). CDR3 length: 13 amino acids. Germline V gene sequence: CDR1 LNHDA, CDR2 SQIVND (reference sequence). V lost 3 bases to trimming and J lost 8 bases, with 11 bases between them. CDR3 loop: CASSINRDEPQHF. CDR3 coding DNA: TGTGCCAGTAGTATCAACAGGGATGAGCCCCAGCATTTT.

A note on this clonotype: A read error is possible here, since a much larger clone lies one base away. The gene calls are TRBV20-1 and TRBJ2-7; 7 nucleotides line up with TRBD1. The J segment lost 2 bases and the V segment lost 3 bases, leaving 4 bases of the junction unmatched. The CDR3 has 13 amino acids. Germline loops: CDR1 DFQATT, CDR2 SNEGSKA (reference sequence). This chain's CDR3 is CSASRQGPYEQYF. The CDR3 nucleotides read TGCAGTGCTAGTCGACAGGGACCCTACGAGCAGTACTTC.

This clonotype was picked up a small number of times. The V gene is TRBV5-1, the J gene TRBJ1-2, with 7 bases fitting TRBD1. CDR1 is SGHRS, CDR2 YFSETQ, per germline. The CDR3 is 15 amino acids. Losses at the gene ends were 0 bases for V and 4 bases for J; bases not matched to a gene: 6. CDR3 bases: TGCGCCAGCAGCTTGGAAGAGGGGGCGCCCTATGGCTACACCTTC. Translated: CASSLEEGAPYGYTF.

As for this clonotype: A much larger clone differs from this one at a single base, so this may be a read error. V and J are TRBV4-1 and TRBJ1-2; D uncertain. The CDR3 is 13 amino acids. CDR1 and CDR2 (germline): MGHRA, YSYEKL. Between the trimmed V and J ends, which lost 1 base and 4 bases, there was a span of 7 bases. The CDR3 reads CASSQGNRYGYTF. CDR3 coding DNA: TGCGCCAGCAGCCAAGGTAATCGCTATGGCTACACCTTC.

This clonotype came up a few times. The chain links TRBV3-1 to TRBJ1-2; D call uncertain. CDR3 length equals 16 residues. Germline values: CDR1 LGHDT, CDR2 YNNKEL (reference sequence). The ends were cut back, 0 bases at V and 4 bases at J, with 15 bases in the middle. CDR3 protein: CASSQDGGPPLYGYTF. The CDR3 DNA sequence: TGTGCCAGCAGCCAAGACGGAGGGCCACCTCTCTATGGCTACACCTTC. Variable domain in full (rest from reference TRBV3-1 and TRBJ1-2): DTAVSQTPKYLVTQMGNDKSIKCEQNLGHDTMYWYKQDSKKFLKIMFSYNNKELIINETVPNRFSPKSPDKAHLNLHINSLELGDSAVYFCASSQDGGPPLYGYTFGSGTRLTVV.

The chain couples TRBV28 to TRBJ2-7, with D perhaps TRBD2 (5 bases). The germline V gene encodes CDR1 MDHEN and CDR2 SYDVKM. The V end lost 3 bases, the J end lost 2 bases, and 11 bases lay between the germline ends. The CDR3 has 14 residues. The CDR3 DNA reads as TGTGCCAGCAGTTTTCAACTGAGGGCCTACGAGCAGTACTTC. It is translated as CASSFQLRAYEQYF.

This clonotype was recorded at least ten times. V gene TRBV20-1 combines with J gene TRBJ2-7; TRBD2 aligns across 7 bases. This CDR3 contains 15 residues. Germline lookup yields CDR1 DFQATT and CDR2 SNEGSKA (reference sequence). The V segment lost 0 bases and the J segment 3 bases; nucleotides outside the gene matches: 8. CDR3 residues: CSARDARRGNYEQYF. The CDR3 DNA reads TGCAGTGCTAGAGATGCCCGGCGGGGGAACTACGAGCAGTACTTC.

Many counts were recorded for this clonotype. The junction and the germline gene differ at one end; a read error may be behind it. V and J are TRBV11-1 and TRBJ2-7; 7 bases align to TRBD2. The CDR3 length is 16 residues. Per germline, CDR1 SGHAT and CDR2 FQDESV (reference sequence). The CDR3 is CASTLSDRDYRYEQYF. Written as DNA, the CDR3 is TGTGCCAGCACCTTAAGCGACCGGGACTATCGGTACGAGCAGTACTTC. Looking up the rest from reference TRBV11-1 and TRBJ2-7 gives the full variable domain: EAEVAQSPRYKITEKSQAVAFWCDPISGHATLYWYRQILGQGPELLVQFQDESVVDDSQLPKDRFSAERLKGVDSTLKIQPAELGDSAMYLCASTLSDRDYRYEQYFGPGTRLTVT.

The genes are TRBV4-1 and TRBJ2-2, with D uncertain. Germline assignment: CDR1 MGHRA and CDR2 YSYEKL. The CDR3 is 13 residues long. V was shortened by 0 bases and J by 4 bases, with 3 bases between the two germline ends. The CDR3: CASSQESTGELFF. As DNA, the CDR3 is TGCGCCAGCAGCCAAGAGAGCACCGGGGAGCTGTTTTTT.

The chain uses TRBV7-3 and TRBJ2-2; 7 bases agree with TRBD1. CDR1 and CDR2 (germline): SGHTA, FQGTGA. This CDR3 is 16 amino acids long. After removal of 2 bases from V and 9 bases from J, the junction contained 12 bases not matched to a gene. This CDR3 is CASSLPTGMILRELFF. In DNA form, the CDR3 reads TGTGCCAGCAGCTTACCGACAGGGATGATTCTACGGGAGCTGTTTTTT.

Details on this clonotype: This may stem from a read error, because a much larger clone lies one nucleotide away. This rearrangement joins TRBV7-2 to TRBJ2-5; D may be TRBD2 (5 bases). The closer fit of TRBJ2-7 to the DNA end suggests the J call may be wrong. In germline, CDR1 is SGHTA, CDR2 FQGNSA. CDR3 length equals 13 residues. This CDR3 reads CASSLGESGEQYF. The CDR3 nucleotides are TGTGCCAGCAGCCTTGGGGAGTCTGGCGAGCAGTACTTC.

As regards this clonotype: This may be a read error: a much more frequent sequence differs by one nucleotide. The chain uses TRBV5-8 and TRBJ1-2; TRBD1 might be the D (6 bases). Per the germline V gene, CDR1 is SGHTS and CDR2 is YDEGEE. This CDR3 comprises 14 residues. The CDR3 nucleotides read TGCGCCAGCAGCAACAGGGCAAGTGGCTATGGCTACACCTTC. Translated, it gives CASSNRASGYGYTF.

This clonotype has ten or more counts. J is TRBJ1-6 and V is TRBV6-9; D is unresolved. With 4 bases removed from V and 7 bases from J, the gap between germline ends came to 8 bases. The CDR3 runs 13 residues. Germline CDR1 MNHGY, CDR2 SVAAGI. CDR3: CASSLPTNSPLHF. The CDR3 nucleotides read TGTGCCAGCAGTTTACCGACGAATTCACCCCTCCACTTT.

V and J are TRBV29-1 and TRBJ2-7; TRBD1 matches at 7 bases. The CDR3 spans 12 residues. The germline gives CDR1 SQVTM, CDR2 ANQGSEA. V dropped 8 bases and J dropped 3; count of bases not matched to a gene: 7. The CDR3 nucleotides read TGCAGCAGCGAGCCAGGGGGCTACGAGCAGTACTTC. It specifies CSSEPGGYEQYF.

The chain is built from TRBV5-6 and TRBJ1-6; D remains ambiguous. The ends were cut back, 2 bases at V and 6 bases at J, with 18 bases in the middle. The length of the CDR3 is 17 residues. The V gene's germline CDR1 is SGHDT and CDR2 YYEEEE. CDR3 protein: CASSFQVEKTRNSPLHF. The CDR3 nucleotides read TGTGCCAGCAGCTTTCAGGTGGAGAAAACCCGTAATTCACCCCTCCACTTT.

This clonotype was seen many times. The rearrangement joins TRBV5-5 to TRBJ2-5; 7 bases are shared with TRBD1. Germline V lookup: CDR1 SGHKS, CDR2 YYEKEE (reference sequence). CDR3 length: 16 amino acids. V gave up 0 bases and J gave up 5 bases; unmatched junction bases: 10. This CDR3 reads CASSLVGDRAVETQYF. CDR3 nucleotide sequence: TGTGCCAGCAGCTTGGTGGGAGACAGGGCGGTGGAGACCCAGTACTTC.

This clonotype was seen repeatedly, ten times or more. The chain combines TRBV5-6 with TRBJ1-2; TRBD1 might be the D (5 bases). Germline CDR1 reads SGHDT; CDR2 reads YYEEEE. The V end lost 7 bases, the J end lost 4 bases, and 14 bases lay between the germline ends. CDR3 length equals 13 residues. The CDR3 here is CASLVGRGYGYTF. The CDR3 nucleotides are TGTGCCAGCCTAGTGGGGCGCGGCTATGGCTACACCTTC.

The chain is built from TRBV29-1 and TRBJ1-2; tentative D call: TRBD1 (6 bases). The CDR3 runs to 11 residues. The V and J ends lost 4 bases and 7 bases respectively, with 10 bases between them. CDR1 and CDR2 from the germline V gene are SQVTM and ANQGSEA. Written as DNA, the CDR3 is TGCAGCGTTGCCCGACAGGCTGGCTACACCTTC. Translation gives CSVARQAGYTF. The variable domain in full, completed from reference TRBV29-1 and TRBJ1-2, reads SAVISQKPSRDICQRGTSLTIQCQVDSQVTMMFWYRQQPGQSLTLIATANQGSEATYESGFVIDKFPISRPNLTFSTLTVSNMSPEDSSIYLCSVARQAGYTFGSGTRLTVV.

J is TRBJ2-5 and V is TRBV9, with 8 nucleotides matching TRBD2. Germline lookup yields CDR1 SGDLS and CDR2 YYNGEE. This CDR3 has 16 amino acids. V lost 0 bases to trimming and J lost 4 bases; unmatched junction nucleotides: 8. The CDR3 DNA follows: TGTGCCAGCAGCGTAGGTTTTGGACTAGCACTAGAGACCCAGTACTTC. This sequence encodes CASSVGFGLALETQYF.

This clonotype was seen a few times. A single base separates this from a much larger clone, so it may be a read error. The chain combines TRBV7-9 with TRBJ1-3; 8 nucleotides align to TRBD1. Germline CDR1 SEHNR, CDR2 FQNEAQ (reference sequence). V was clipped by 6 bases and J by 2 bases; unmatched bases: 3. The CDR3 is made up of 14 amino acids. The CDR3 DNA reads TGTGCCAGCAGTGGACAGGGCCCTGGAAACACCATATATTTT. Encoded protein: CASSGQGPGNTIYF.

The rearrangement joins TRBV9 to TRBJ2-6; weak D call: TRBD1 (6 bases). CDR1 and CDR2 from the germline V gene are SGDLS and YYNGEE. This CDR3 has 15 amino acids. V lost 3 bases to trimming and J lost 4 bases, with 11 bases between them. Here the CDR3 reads CASSGTVNGANVLTF. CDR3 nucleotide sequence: TGTGCCAGCAGCGGGACAGTGAACGGGGCCAACGTCCTGACTTTC.

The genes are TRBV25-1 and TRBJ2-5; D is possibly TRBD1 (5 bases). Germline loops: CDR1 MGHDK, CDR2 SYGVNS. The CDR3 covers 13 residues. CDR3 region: CARQKSGQETQYF. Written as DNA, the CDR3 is TGTGCTAGACAGAAATCCGGCCAAGAGACCCAGTACTTC.